The T cell receptor beta chain described here comes from a study of cytomegalovirus exposure and HLA in healthy donors. Study information: Early released data had tens of millions of unique TCRs, all coming from HLA-typed donors.

This CDR3 has 15 amino acids. Germline V CDR1 and CDR2: MNHEY, SMNVEV (reference sequence). J was trimmed by 4 bases and V by 5 bases; bases with no gene match: 5. As concerns this clone: Its target is unknown.

Primers: 60 Vbeta forward and 13 Jbeta reverse. The data were produced by immunoSEQ multiplex PCR, yet TCRdb's version contains in-frame clones alone and is incomplete. The sample shows under 200,000 clones, around three quarters of them seen only once. Study results and limitations: The classifier reportedly diagnosed cytomegalovirus status with high specificity and sensitivity. Highly shared sequence variants in one cluster were likely a sequencing artifact.

Sample: PBMCs. The genes are TRBV27 and TRBJ2-1; 10 bases align to TRBD2. This clonotype was sampled from a woman in her twenties or thirties in good health and CMV-seronegative. The CDR3 protein is CASSPLAGDYNEQFF. Written as DNA, the CDR3 is TGTGCCAGCAGTCCGCTAGCGGGAGATTACAATGAGCAGTTCTTC.